This T cell receptor beta chain was retrieved from a study of control samples from healthy donors and cancer patients. Method: immunoSEQ multiplex PCR; TCRdb's copy keeps in-frame clones and lacks some. Of around 30,000 clones listed, just over 90% are singletons. Trimming stripped 3 bases from V and 10 bases from J, with 10 bases between. The CDR3 sequence is 13 residues long. The V gene's germline CDR1 is LGHDT and CDR2 YNNKEL (reference sequence). This chain joins TRBV3-1 (or the pseudogene TRBV3-2) and TRBJ1-6; possibly TRBD1 for D (6 bases). The TCR sequence derives from a man aged 45-65 years with lung cancer. Specimen: PBMCs. The DNA for the CDR3 is TGTGCCAGCAGCCAGGACAGACAATCACCCCTCCACTTT. This codes for CASSQDRQSPLHF.